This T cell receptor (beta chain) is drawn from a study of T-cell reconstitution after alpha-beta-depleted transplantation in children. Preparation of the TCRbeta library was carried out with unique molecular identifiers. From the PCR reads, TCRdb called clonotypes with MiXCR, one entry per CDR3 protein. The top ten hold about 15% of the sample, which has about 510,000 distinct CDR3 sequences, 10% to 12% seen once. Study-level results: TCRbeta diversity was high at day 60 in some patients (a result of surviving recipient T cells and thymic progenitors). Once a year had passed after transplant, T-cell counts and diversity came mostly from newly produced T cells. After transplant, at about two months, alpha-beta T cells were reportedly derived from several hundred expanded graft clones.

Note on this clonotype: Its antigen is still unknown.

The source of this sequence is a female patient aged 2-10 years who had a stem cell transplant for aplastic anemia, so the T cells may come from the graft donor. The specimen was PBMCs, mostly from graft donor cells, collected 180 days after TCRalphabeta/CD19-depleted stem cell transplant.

DNA for the CDR3: TGTGCCAGCAGCTTAGAGGCCAGGGGAGCCGCTGAAGCTTTCTTT. It specifies CASSLEARGAAEAFF. V gene TRBV7-9 combines with J gene TRBJ1-1; D is possibly TRBD1 (6 bases). V was clipped by 1 base and J by 6 bases, with 15 bases between them. The germline gives CDR1 SEHNR, CDR2 FQNEAQ (reference sequence). This CDR3 has 15 residues.